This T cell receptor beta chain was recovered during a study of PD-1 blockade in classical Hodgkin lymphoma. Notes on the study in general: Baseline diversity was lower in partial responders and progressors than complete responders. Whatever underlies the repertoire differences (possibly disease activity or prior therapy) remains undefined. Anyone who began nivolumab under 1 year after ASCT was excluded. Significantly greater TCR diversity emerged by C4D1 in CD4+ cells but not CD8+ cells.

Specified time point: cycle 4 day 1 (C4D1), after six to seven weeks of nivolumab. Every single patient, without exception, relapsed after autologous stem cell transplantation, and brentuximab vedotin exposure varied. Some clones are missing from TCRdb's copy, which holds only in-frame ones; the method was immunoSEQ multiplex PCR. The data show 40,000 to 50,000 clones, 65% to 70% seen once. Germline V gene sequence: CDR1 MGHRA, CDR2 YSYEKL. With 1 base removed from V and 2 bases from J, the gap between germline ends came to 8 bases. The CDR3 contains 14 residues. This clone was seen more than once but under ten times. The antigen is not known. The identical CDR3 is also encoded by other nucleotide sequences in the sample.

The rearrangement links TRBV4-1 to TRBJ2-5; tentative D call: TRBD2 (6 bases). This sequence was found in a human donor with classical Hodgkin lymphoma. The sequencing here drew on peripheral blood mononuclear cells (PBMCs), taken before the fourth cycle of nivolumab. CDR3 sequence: CASSQGGLQETQYF. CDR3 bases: TGCGCCAGCAGCCAAGGGGGACTTCAAGAGACCCAGTACTTC.